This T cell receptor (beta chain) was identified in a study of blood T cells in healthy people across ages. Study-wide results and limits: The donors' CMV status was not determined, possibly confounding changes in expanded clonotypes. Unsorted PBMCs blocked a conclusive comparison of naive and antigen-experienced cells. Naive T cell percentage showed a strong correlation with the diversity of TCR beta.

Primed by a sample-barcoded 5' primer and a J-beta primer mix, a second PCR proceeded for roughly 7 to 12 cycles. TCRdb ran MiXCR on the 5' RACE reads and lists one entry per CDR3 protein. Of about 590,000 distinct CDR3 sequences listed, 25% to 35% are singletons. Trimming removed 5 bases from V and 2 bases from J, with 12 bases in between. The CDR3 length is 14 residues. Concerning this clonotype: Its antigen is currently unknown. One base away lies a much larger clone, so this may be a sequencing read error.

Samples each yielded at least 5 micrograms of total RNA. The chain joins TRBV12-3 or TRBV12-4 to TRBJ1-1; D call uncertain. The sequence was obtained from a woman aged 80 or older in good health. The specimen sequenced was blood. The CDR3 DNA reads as TGTGCCAGCAGTCAAACGGAACAAAACACTGAAGCTTTCTTT. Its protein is CASSQTEQNTEAFF.